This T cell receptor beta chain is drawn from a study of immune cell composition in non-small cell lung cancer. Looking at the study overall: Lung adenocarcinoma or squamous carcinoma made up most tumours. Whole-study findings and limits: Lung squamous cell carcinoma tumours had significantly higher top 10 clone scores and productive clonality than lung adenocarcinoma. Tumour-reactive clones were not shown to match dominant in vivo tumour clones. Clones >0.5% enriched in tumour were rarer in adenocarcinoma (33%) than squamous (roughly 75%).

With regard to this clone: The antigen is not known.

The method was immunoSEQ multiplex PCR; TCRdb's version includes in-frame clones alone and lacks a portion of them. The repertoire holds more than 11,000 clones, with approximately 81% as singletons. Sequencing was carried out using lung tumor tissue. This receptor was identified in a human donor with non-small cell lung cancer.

CDR3 coding DNA: TGTGCCAGCAGCTTAGAAGGCAGGGGGGCAACTAATGAAAAACTGTTTTTT. It yields the protein CASSLEGRGATNEKLFF. This chain connects TRBV7-2 to TRBJ1-4, with 7 positions matching TRBD1. V was clipped by 1 base and J by 0 bases; unmatched bases: 5. Germline V lookup: CDR1 SGHTA, CDR2 FQGNSA. The CDR3 loop spans 17 amino acids.